The present T cell receptor beta chain was sequenced within a study of blood T cell repertoires in COVID-19 (TCRdb year 2020). For the wider study: Samples covering the acute and convalescent phases of COVID-19 were provided by collaborators in the United States, Italy and Spain. The samples were drawn from two sources: the first 160 participants of the ongoing ImmuneRACE study, and fewer than 1,500 subjects contributed by 6 global collaborators. The repertoires were made available in a free public database intended to serve as a resource for research on the immune response to SARS-CoV-2. HLA class I and class II types, where available, came from metadata supplied by the sample provider rather than from assay-based typing. Nearly every sample came with metadata listing a de-identified subject ID, COVID-19 status, age in years and sex. Deeply sampled blood TCRbeta repertoires from subjects exposed to, actively infected with, or recovered from COVID-19 were included in the dataset. The prospective study material was composed of cDNA or gDNA derived from T cells, B-cell-depleted T cells, or PBMCs. Broader findings and caveats from the paper: How much clinical and demographic metadata was included differed by source and by participant, and the metadata was provided uncurated.

The immunoSEQ Assay, a bias-controlled multiplex PCR, was used to amplify TCRbeta CDR3 regions from genomic DNA. Under the source paper's analysis protocol: The number of nucleated cells in each sample was estimated by amplification of reference gene primers within the assay. To quantify the absolute abundance of each unique TCRbeta CDR3 rearrangement, sequence reads were collapsed and filtered. For each sample, productive Simpson clonality was calculated by taking the square root of Simpson's diversity index across productive rearrangements. Drawn from immuneACCESS, this table holds only the in-frame rearrangements with V and J called that TCRdb kept. Clones are partly lost; checked studies trace under half to an unresolved V gene and leave the rest unexplained. V and J calls plus clone size are reproduced from that table; the DNA served to infer D and trimming. Present in this sample are roughly 120,000 clones, roughly four fifths of which were seen just once. 16% of the sample belongs to the ten largest clones.

The collaborating institutions used their own protocols to collect whole blood in K2EDTA tubes. For TCRbeta analysis, collaborators shipped samples in one of three forms: frozen whole blood, isolated PBMCs, or DNA extracted from either of those sample types. To note about this clone: Its antigen specificity is not known. Base qualities are not recorded, but no much larger clone differs from it by a single base.

The source material was peripheral blood. This clonotype was obtained from a woman in her sixties with acute or convalescent COVID-19.

The DNA sequence is as follows: TGCGCCAGCAGCCAAGACAGCGACTCCTACGAGCAGTACTTC. Translated, this is CASSQDSDSYEQYF. Recombination joined TRBV4-3 with TRBJ2-7; the D gene is unclear. Its CDR3 holds 14 amino acids, cysteine through phenylalanine. The CDR3 DNA has 42 bases and is translated from base 1. The germline V gene gives CDR1 as LGHNA and CDR2 as YSLEER. Trimming costs V 0 bases and J 0 bases, and their ends lie 6 bases apart.